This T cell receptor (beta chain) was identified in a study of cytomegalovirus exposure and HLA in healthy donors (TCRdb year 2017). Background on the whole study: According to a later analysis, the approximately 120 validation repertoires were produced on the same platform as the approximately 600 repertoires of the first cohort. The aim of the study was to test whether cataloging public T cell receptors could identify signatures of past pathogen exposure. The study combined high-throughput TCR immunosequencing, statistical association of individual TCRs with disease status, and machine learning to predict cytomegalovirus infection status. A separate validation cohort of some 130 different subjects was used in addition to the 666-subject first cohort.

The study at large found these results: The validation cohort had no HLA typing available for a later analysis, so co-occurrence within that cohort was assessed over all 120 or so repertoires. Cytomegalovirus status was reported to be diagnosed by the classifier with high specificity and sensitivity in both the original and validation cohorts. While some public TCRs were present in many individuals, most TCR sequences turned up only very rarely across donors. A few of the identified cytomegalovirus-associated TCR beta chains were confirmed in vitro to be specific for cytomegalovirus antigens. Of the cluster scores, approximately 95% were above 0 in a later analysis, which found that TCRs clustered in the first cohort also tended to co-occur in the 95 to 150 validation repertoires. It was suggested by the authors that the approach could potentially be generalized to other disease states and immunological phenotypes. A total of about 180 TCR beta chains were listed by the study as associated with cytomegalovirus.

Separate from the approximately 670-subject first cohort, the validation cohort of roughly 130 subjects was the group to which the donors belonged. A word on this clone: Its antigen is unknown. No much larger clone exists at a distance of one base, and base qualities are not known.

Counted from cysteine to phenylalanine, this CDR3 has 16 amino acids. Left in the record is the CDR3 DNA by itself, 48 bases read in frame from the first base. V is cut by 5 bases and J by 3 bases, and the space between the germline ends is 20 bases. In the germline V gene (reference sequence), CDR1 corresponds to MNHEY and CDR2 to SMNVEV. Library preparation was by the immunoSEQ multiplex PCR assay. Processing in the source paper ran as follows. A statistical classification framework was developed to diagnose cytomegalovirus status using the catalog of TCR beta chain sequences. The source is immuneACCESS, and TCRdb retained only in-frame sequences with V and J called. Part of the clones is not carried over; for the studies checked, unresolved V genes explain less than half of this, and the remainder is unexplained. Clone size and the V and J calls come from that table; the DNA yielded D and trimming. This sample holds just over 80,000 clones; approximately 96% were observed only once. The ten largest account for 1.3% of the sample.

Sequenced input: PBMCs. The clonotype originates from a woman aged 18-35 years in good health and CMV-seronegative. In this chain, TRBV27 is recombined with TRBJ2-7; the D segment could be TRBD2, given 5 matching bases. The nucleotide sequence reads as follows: TGTGCCAGCAGTAAACCGGGAACGCCCCGAGGCTACGAGCAGTACTTC. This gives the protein CASSKPGTPRGYEQYF.